This TCR beta chain came from a study of prognosis after radiotherapy for stage I lung cancer. Study-wide results and limits: Shannon entropy (measured after stereotactic body radiation therapy) was lower in patients who went on to develop distant metastases.

Amplification of the TCR beta CDR3 (from genomic DNA) was done by two-round multiplex PCR. Initially, in first-round PCR, primers specific to each TRBV and TRBJ gene were used. MiXCR, run by TCRdb on the multiplex PCR reads, gives a single entry per CDR3 protein. This sample has about 16,000 distinct CDR3 sequences; more than 25% occur once, and the top ten carry 25%. From germline, CDR1 is LNHDA and CDR2 SQIVND (reference sequence). The CDR3 length is 13 residues. Trimming took 10 bases from V and 2 from J, leaving 9 bases between them. By sample fraction, this clonotype is medium-sized. No antigen is known for it. Node-negative disease was confirmed in all patients by CT and PET/CT, with no prior chemotherapy, radiotherapy or other malignancies.

The sample in question was PBMCs, obtained before or after stereotactic body radiation therapy (not recorded which). This clonotype originated in a donor aged 50 or older with non-small cell lung cancer. V is TRBV19 and J is TRBJ2-6, with D possibly TRBD2 on 6 matching bases. CDR3 protein: CATGSTGANVLTF. Here the CDR3 DNA reads TGTGCCACCGGGAGTACTGGGGCCAACGTCCTGACTTTC.